This TCR beta chain is drawn from a study of radiotherapy plus CTLA-4 blockade in lung cancer. As for the study in general: An objective response was seen in 18% of patients, and disease control in more than 25%. Findings and caveats of the study: Tumor-derived TCR clones expanded in blood after radiotherapy plus ipilimumab.

Here immunoSEQ multiplex PCR was the method, and the copy in TCRdb shows in-frame clones only, minus some. In the table there are some 110,000 clones, roughly 80% of which are singletons. On this clone: Its antigen is unknown.

Germline values: CDR1 SEHNR, CDR2 FQNEAQ (reference sequence). The CDR3 covers 14 residues. V gave up 3 bases and J gave up 5 bases, with 13 bases separating them. Sequences were derived from peripheral blood, sampled from a patient treated with radiotherapy plus ipilimumab. The clonotype originates from a human donor with non-small cell lung cancer that progressed on radiotherapy plus ipilimumab. Some clones in this sample may be carry-over from other donors' samples. The chain uses TRBV7-9 and TRBJ2-5, with D perhaps TRBD2 (5 bases). The CDR3 region is CASSFIPSRETQYF. The DNA of the CDR3 is TGTGCCAGCAGCTTCATCCCTAGCCGGGAGACCCAGTACTTC.